This TCR beta chain was obtained from a study of T cell responses to AZD1222 COVID-19 vaccine. Whole-study results and caveats: The donors showed a predominance of white British ancestry and of females, with possible underestimation of clonal diversity. At baseline, just 6 or 7 AZD1222 recipients tested seropositive. A rise in Spike-specific TCR breadth and depth followed two AZD1222 doses. Repertoires were obtained solely post-peak T cell response.

To note about this clone: Its antigen is undetermined.

The CDR3 loop spans 14 amino acids. V lost 7 bases to trimming and J lost 6 bases; unmatched junction nucleotides: 6. In germline, CDR1 is MDHEN, CDR2 SYDVKM. TCRdb keeps only in-frame clones here, not all; method: immunoSEQ multiplex PCR. The sample gives 100,000 to 150,000 clones, approximately 90% of which show up once; 4% to 5.5% is in the top ten. The input for sequencing was peripheral blood, taken on day 0 of AZD1222 vaccination. The clonotype comes from an adult in good health. V gene TRBV28 combines with J gene TRBJ1-4; 9 bases match TRBD1. The CDR3 DNA reads as TGTGCCAGCACCCTGGACAGGGGCGATGAAAAACTGTTTTTT. Translated: CASTLDRGDEKLFF.